This TCR beta chain was observed in a study of blood T cell repertoires in COVID-19. Study-wide context: The United States, Italy and Spain were the sources of the acute and convalescent COVID-19 samples. PBMCs, B-cell-depleted T cells, or T cells provided the cDNA or gDNA that made up the material.

Per the original methods: For nucleated cells, counts were estimated from reference gene primer amplification. Data came from immunoSEQ multiplex PCR; TCRdb stores just in-frame clones and leaves some out. For V, J and clone size, that table is used; D and trimming come from the DNA. The data hold some 24,000 clones, with roughly nine tenths observed a single time. This clone was found once. V lost 6 bases and J 0 bases, leaving 9 bases between the germline ends. From germline, CDR1 is GTSNPN and CDR2 SVGIG (reference sequence). The CDR3 runs to 13 residues. V gene TRBV30 combines with J gene TRBJ2-4, with no clear D. This TCR derives from a man between 65 and 80 years old with acute or convalescent COVID-19. Sequencing was performed on peripheral blood. Here the CDR3 reads CACADKAKNIQYF. CDR3 DNA sequence: TGTGCCTGTGCTGACAAAGCCAAAAACATTCAGTACTTC.